Described below is a single T cell receptor beta chain sequence and its context. This clonotype was detected ten times or more. This receptor's antigen is unknown. Base qualities are not at hand, and no much larger clone is one base apart. Library generation was performed with 5' RACE. Sequencing instrument: NextSeq 500. In the TCR library protocol, a unique molecular identifier was attached to each TCR cDNA molecule so that PCR and sequencing errors could be corrected. Regarding the original processing steps: TCR identification, UMI-based error correction and CDR3 extraction were all carried out with Decombinator tools. TCRs above a frequency of 2 per 1,000, corresponding to the top 1% of the tumor frequency distribution, were defined as expanded. Expanded tumor TCRs were classed as regional if statistically deemed absent (corrected P<0.05) from at least one tumor region, otherwise ubiquitous. Renyi diversity was computed with the R vegan package after each repertoire had been subsampled 100 times to 5,000 TCRs. CDR3 similarity networks were built from amino acid triplet string-kernel similarity, connecting CDR3s with pairwise similarity above 0.82. The raw public data were reprocessed by TCRdb itself: fastp quality trimming at Q25, MiXCR clonotype calling, in-frame beta chains only. Each entry is one CDR3 protein sequence, shown with its most common DNA and genes. TCRdb, not the authors, supplied the V and J calls. Counted in this sample were some 7,800 distinct CDR3 sequences; 5% to 6.5% of them appeared once. The top ten hold 20% to 30% of the sample.

The sample originates from a study of spatial heterogeneity in lung cancer (dated by TCRdb to between 2018 and 2021). A note on the overall study: Beta-chain transcripts were consistently detected in greater numbers than alpha-chain transcripts, which likely reflected higher beta-chain transcript abundance. TCR transcript counts in tumor regions correlated strongly with a T cell transcriptional module score from matched bulk RNA-seq. Both alpha and beta chains were TCR-sequenced in 220 or so tumor regions, about 69 matched nontumor lung samples and some 50 PBMC samples obtained at surgery. The study quantitatively compared TCR alpha and beta repertoires across multiple tumor regions, matched nontumor lung and blood in non-small cell lung cancer. The study linked features of the TCR repertoire to counts of nonsynonymous mutations, which were determined by whole-exome sequencing of tumor tissue. In the raw uncorrected reads, each unique combination of TCR and UMI appeared more than ten times on average. What the authors observed across the whole study: The count of ubiquitous expanded TCRs correlated with the count of ubiquitous nonsynonymous mutations, and the count of regional expanded TCRs correlated with the count of regional nonsynonymous mutations. TCR-seq coverage of tumor T cells was estimated at only approximately 7% for alpha chains and less than 15% for beta chains. Additional single-cell paired TCR alpha and beta sequencing was considered necessary to confirm, at a functional level, the hypothesis that regional TCRs recognize regional mutations. A correlation was observed between the number of expanded intratumoral alpha and beta TCRs and the tumor nonsynonymous mutation count.

CDR1 is given as MDHEN and CDR2 as SYDVKM, both from the germline V gene. From the cysteine through the phenylalanine, the CDR3 covers 14 amino acids. Only the CDR3 DNA stays, 42 bases, in frame from base 1. V is clipped by 3 bases and J by 7 bases, and the sequence between their germline boundaries is 13 bases long. The sample's time point label, in plain terms: sample taken at primary tumor resection. Donors were 65 to 85 patients with early-stage, untreated non-small cell lung cancer from the lung TRACERx cohort. TCR sequencing used whole RNA extracted from tumor and nontumor lung tissue, or from cryopreserved PBMC samples, without cell sorting. Only patients with enough RNA available from two or more tumor regions were chosen for TCR sequencing. Before selection, tumor and adjacent nontumor lung specimens were reviewed by a lung pathologist.

The input for sequencing was lung tumor tissue, taken at surgery. The V gene is TRBV28 and the J gene is TRBJ2-1; matching of 5 bases hints at TRBD1 as the D gene. The origin of this receptor is a male donor with early-stage non-small cell lung cancer. The encoded CDR3 is CASSFGTGINEQFF. Here is the DNA: TGTGCCAGCAGTTTTGGCACAGGCATAAATGAGCAGTTCTTC.